A selection of T cell receptor beta chains follows, all from one sample in a study of Tregs in tolerant kidney transplant recipients. TCRdb keeps only in-frame clones here, not all; method: immunoSEQ multiplex PCR. The data show some 74,000 clones, approximately 89% seen once. Sequencing was performed on Tregs from blood, taken before the transplant. These receptor sequences come from a human donor who received a combined kidney and bone marrow transplant. CDR3s include the opening cysteine and the closing phenylalanine or tryptophan. The D gene is left open where the match is weak. Not all rows give a size; the values are once, few, many and, for expanded clones, a class.

D gene,J gene,clone size,V gene,CDR3 protein,CDR3 DNA
TRBD2,TRBJ2-2,.,TRBV7-9,CASSKRGDPMNTGELFF,TGTGCCAGCAGCAAGCGGGGGGACCCGATGAACACCGGGGAGCTGTTTTTT
TRBD2,TRBJ2-1,once,TRBV6-1,CASSVEREDYNEQFF,TGTGCCAGCAGTGTGGAGCGGGAGGACTACAATGAGCAGTTCTTC
.,TRBJ2-1,.,TRBV7-6,CASSLGRWADEQFF,TGTGCCAGCAGCTTAGGGCGGTGGGCGGATGAGCAGTTCTTC
.,TRBJ2-7,.,TRBV30,CAWSLGGEQYF,TGTGCCTGGAGTCTAGGTGGCGAGCAGTACTTC
TRBD1,TRBJ2-3,.,TRBV2,CASTGTGTTDTQYF,TGTGCCAGCACCGGGACAGGGACCACAGATACGCAGTATTTT
TRBD2,TRBJ2-1,.,TRBV7-2,CASTISSGTYNEQFF,TGTGCCAGCACCATCTCGAGCGGGACCTACAATGAGCAGTTCTTC
.,TRBJ2-7,.,TRBV28,CASSKGTASYEQYF,TGTGCCAGCAGTAAAGGGACGGCTTCCTACGAGCAGTACTTC
.,TRBJ2-7,.,TRBV19,CASGPDYSYEQYF,TGTGCCAGTGGCCCGGATTACTCCTACGAGCAGTACTTC
.,TRBJ2-3,once,TRBV2,CASSVGSTDTQYF,TGTGCCAGCAGTGTCGGGAGCACAGATACGCAGTATTTT
TRBD1,TRBJ1-2,.,TRBV5-1,CASSLEGQGLSIYGYTF,TGCGCCAGCAGCTTGGAGGGACAGGGGCTGTCTATCTATGGCTACACCTTC
.,TRBJ1-5,.,TRBV6-5,CASSGSQYQPQHF,TGTGCCAGCAGTGGGTCCCAATATCAGCCCCAGCATTTT
.,TRBJ2-7,.,TRBV11-2,CASTLREFNSYEQYF,TGTGCCAGCACCCTAAGGGAATTTAACTCCTACGAGCAGTACTTC
TRBD2,TRBJ2-1,once,TRBV7-8,CASSLAGGDEQFF,TGTGCCAGCAGCTTAGCGGGAGGGGATGAGCAGTTCTTC
.,TRBJ1-1,.,TRBV6-6,CASSPQGGWTEAFF,TGTGCCAGCAGCCCACAGGGAGGGTGGACTGAAGCTTTCTTT
TRBD1,TRBJ2-7,.,TRBV6-5,CASRASQGLYEQYF,TGTGCCAGCAGAGCCTCACAGGGGCTGTACGAGCAGTACTTC
.,TRBJ1-1,few,TRBV18,CASSQDSENTEAFF,TGTGCCAGCTCACAGGACAGTGAGAACACTGAAGCTTTCTTT
.,TRBJ2-2,.,TRBV12-5,CASAKGLGTGELFF,TGTGCTAGTGCCAAGGGGTTGGGGACCGGGGAGCTGTTTTTT
.,TRBJ2-3,.,TRBV11-2,CASSPYTGTSTDTQYF,TGTGCCAGCAGCCCCTATACAGGGACTAGCACAGATACGCAGTATTTT
TRBD2,TRBJ2-2,.,TRBV19,CASSAVNGRDGGELFF,TGTGCCAGTAGTGCCGTAAACGGGAGGGATGGCGGGGAGCTGTTTTTT
.,TRBJ2-5,.,TRBV11-2,CASSTRQDKETQYF,TGTGCCAGCAGCACCAGACAGGATAAAGAGACCCAGTACTTC
.,TRBJ2-1,.,TRBV6-5,CASSYSYGEEDEQFF,TGTGCCAGCAGTTACTCGTACGGGGAGGAAGATGAGCAGTTCTTC
TRBD2,TRBJ2-1,.,TRBV19,CASSMASGGGEQFF,TGTGCCAGTAGTATGGCTAGCGGGGGAGGGGAGCAGTTCTTC
TRBD2,TRBJ2-7,.,TRBV4-3,CASSQEVPGLAGVGEQYF,TGCGCCAGCAGCCAAGAAGTCCCGGGACTAGCGGGAGTGGGCGAGCAGTACTTC
TRBD2,TRBJ2-5,.,TRBV18,CASSPPGLGAGTQYF,TGTGCCAGCTCACCACCGGGACTAGGGGCCGGGACCCAGTACTTC